This T cell receptor beta chain was identified in a study of T cells after posttransplantation cyclophosphamide. Study-wide findings and caveats: After PTCy, TRB diversity resembled that of CNI/methotrexate controls.

Libraries were prepared by immunoSEQ multiplex PCR; TCRdb keeps only in-frame clonotypes and omits some of them. The sample holds about 43,000 clones, around 90% seen once. Worth noting for this clone: Its antigen is currently unknown.

Treatment was busulfan-fludarabine conditioning, a marrow graft, and cyclophosphamide on days +3 and +4. The clonotype originates from a male patient aged 55 to 69 who received an allogeneic stem cell transplant from a related donor and was CMV-positive. Among the T cells, some may be from the graft donor. Material: PBMCs, obtained roughly 59 days after allogeneic stem cell transplant with posttransplant cyclophosphamide.

The CDR3 DNA reads as TGTGCCAGCAGTGGCACATACGCCACCGGGGAGCTGTTTTTT. This codes for CASSGTYATGELFF. This chain links TRBV6-1 with TRBJ2-2; D remains unclear. This CDR3 region has 14 residues. CDR1 and CDR2 from the germline V gene are MNHNS and SASEGT. V was cut by 4 bases and J by 4 bases, with 10 bases left in between.